The clone carrying this T cell receptor beta chain was counted a single time. The antigen remains unidentified. This entry belongs to a study of T cell responses to AZD1222 COVID-19 vaccine. TCRdb keeps only in-frame clones here, not all; method: immunoSEQ multiplex PCR. The sample contains about 64,000 clones, about 80% of which appear only once. Germline V gives CDR1 KGHDR, CDR2 SFDVKD. This CDR3 contains 14 residues. Trimming shortened V by 2 bases and J by 7 bases, and 11 bases separated the two germline ends. General study findings and limits: A reported finding is that nearly half of spike-specific TCRs target unmutated variant regions. Possibly, clonal diversity was underestimated; donors were largely white British and included more females. Vaccination with two AZD1222 doses was followed by a rise in Spike-specific TCR breadth and depth. CD4 TCRs linked to vaccination spanned spike, dominating at 160-218 and 743-854.

V gene TRBV24-1 combines with J gene TRBJ1-5, with D unresolved. The sequencing used peripheral blood, collected 28 days after the second AZD1222 dose. The sequence was collected from an adult who received the AZD1222 COVID-19 vaccine. CDR3 coding DNA: TGTGCCACCAGTGATTATCAGTCTAACCAGCCCCAGCATTTT. Residues: CATSDYQSNQPQHF.